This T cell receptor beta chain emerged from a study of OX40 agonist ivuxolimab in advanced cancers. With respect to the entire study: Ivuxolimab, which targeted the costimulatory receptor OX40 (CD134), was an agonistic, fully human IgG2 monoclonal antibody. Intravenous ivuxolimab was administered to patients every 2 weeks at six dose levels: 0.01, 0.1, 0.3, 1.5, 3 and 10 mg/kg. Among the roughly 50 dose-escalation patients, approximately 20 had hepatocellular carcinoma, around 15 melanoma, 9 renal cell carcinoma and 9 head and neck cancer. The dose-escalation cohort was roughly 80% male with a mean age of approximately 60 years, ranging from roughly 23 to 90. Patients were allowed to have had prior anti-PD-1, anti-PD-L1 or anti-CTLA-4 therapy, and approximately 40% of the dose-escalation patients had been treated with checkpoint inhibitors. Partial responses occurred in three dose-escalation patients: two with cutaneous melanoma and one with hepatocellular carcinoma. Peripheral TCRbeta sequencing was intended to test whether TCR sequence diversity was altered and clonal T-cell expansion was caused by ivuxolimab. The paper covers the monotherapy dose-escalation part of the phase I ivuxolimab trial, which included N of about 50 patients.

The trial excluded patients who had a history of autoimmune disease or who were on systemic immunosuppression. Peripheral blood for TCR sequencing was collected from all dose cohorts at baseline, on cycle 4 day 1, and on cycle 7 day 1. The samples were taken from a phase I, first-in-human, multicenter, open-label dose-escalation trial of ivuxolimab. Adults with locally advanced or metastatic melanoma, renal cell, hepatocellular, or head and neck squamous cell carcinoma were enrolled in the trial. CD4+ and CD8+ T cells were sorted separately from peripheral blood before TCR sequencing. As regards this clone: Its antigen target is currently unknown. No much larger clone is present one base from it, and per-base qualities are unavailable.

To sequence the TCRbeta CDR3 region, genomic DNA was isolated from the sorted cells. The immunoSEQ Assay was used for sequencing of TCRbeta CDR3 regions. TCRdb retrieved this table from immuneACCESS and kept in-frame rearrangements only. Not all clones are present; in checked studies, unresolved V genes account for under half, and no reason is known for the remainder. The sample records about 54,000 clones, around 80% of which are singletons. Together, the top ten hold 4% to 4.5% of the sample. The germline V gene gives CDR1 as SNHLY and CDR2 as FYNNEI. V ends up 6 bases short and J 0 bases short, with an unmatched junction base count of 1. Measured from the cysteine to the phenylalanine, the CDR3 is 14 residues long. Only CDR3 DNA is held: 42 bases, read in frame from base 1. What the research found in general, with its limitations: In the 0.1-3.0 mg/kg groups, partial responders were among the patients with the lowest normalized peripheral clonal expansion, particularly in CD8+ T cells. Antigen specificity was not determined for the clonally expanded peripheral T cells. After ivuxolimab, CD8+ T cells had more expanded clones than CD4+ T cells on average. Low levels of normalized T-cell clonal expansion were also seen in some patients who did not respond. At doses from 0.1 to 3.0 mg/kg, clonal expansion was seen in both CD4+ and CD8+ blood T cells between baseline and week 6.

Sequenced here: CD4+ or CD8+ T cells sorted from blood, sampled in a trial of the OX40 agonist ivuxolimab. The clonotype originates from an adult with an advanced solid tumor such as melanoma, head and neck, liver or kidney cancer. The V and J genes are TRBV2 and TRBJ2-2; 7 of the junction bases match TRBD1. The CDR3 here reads CASRGGANTGELFF. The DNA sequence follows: TGTGCCAGCAGAGGGGGCGCGAACACCGGGGAGCTGTTTTTT.